The present T cell receptor beta chain was sequenced within a study of blood T cell repertoires in COVID-19. Study-level background: Both acute and convalescent COVID-19 samples were obtained from the United States, Italy and Spain. Sample material is recorded as cDNA or gDNA derived from T cells, B-cell-depleted T cells, or PBMCs.

As processed by the authors: Using reference gene primer amplification, nucleated cell counts were estimated. Libraries were prepared by immunoSEQ multiplex PCR; TCRdb keeps only in-frame clonotypes and omits some of them. V, J and clone size are taken as reported in that table, and D and trimming were inferred from the DNA itself. The data contain just under 60,000 clones, about 87% of them singletons. This CDR3 has 17 residues. CDR1 LGHNA and CDR2 YSLEER come from the germline V gene. V dropped 0 bases and J dropped 7; count of bases not matched to a gene: 8. The sequencing sample was made of peripheral blood. The sequence was collected from a human donor with active COVID-19. The donor label of this sample is uncertain. The chain has TRBV4-3 and TRBJ2-1, with 11 bases that match TRBD2. DNA for the CDR3: TGCGCCAGCAGCCAAGATTCCCTAGCGGGAGGTGGGAATGAGCAGTTCTTC. This encodes CASSQDSLAGGGNEQFF.